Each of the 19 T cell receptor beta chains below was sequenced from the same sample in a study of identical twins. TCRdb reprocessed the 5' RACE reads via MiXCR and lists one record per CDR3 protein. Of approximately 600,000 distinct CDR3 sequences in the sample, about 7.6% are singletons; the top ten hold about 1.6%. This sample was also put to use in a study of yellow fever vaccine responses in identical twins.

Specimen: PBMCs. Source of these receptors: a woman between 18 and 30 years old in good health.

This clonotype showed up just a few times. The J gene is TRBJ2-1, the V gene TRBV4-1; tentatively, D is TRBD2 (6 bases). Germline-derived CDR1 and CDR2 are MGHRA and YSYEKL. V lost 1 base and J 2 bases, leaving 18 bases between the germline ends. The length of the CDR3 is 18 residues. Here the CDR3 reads CASSQVMSGQRAYNEQFF. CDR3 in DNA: TGCGCCAGCAGCCAAGTAATGAGTGGGCAGCGGGCCTACAATGAGCAGTTCTTC.

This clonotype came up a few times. CDR3 sequence: CASSQELREGRNEQFF. The CDR3 bases are TGTGCCAGCAGCCAAGAGCTGCGGGAGGGCCGGAATGAGCAGTTCTTC. The J gene is TRBJ2-1, the V gene TRBV4-2, with 9 bases matching TRBD2. The CDR3 is made up of 16 amino acids. Germline V gives CDR1 LGHNA, CDR2 YNFKEQ. V gave up 0 bases and J gave up 7 bases; unmatched junction bases: 7.

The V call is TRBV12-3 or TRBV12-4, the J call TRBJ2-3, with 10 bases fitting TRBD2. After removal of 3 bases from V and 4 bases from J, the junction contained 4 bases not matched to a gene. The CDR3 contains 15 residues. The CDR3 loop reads CASSLISGRSDTQYF. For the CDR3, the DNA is TGTGCCAGCAGTTTGATTAGCGGGAGGTCAGATACGCAGTATTTT.

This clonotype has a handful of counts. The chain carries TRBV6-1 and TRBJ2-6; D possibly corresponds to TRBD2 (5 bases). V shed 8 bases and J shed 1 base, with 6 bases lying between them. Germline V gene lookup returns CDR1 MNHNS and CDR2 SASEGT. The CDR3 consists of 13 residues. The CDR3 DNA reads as TGTGCCAGCGGACTGTCTGGGGCCAACGTCCTGACTTTC. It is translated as CASGLSGANVLTF.

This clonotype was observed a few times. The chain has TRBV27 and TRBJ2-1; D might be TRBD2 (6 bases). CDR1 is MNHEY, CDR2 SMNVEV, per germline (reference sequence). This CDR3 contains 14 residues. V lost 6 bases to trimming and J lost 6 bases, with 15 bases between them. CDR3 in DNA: TGTGCCAGCAGACTTGGACTAACGTCCAATGAGCAGTTCTTC. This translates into CASRLGLTSNEQFF.

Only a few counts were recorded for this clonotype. The CDR3 bases are TGTGCCATACAGGGGGCGGACAATGAGCAGTTCTTC. Translated, it gives CAIQGADNEQFF. This sequence joins TRBV10-3 and TRBJ2-1, with 9 bases lining up with TRBD1. CDR1 and CDR2 (germline): ENHRY, SYGVKD. The CDR3 consists of 12 residues. V dropped 9 bases and J dropped 5; count of bases not matched to a gene: 2.

CDR3 sequence: CASSFYRAGNTIYF. The CDR3 DNA follows: TGTGCCAGCAGTTTTTACAGGGCTGGAAACACCATATATTTT. This chain joins TRBV28 and TRBJ1-3; tentatively, D is TRBD1 (6 bases). The ends were cut back, 3 bases at V and 2 bases at J, with 8 bases in the middle. The CDR3 contains 14 residues. Germline V gene lookup returns CDR1 MDHEN and CDR2 SYDVKM.

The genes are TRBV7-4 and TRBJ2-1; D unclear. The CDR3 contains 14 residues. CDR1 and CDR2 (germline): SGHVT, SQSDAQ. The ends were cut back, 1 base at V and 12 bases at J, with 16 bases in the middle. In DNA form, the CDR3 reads TGTGCCAGCAGCTTAGGACGGGCTCTGAGTGGGCAGTTCTTC. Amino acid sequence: CASSLGRALSGQFF.

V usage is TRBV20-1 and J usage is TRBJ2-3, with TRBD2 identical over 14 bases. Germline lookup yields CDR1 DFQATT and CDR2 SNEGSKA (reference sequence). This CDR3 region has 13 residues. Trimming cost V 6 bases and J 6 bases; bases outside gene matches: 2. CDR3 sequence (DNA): TGCAGTGCCGGGACTAGCGGGGGTGATACGCAGTATTTT. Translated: CSAGTSGGDTQYF.

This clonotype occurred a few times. This chain's CDR3 is CSVYEGGYGYTF. Here the CDR3 DNA reads TGCAGCGTTTACGAGGGAGGGTATGGCTACACCTTC. This chain links TRBV29-1 with TRBJ1-2; D gene ambiguous. This CDR3 is 12 amino acids long. V was trimmed by 5 bases and J by 5 bases, leaving 12 bases between them. Germline values: CDR1 SQVTM, CDR2 ANQGSEA. Full variable domain (remainder filled in from reference TRBV29-1 and TRBJ1-2): SAVISQKPSRDICQRGTSLTIQCQVDSQVTMMFWYRQQPGQSLTLIATANQGSEATYESGFVIDKFPISRPNLTFSTLTVSNMSPEDSSIYLCSVYEGGYGYTFGSGTRLTVV.

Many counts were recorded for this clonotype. Written as DNA, the CDR3 is TGTGCCAGCAGGGCCACAGGCACTGAAGCTTTCTTT. Amino acids: CASRATGTEAFF. The chain joins TRBV27 to TRBJ1-1; possibly TRBD1 for D (5 bases). Germline lookup yields CDR1 MNHEY and CDR2 SMNVEV (reference sequence). This CDR3 has 12 residues. Trimming cost V 6 bases and J 4 bases, with 9 bases left between them.

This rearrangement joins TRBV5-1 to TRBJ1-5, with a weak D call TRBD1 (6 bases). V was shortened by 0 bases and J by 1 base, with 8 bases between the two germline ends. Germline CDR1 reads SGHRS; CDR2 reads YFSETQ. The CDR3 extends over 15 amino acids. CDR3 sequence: CASSLDDRSNQPQHF. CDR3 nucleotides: TGCGCCAGCAGCTTGGATGACAGGAGCAATCAGCCCCAGCATTTT.

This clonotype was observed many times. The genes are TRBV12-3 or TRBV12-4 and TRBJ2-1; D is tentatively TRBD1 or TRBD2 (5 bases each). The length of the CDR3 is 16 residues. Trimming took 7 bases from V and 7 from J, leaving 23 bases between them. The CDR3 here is CASIPYWDEGINEQFF. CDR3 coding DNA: TGTGCCAGCATCCCTTATTGGGACGAAGGCATTAATGAGCAGTTCTTC.

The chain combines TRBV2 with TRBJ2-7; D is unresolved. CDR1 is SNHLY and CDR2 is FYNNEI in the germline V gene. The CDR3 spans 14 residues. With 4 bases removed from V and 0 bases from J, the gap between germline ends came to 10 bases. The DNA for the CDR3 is TGTGCCAGCAGTGTTGGCCCGAGCTCCTACGAGCAGTACTTC. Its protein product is CASSVGPSSYEQYF.

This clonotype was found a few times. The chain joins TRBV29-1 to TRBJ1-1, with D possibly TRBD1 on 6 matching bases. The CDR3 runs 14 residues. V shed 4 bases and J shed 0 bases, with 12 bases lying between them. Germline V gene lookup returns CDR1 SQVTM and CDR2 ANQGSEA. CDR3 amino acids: CSVGPGALNTEAFF. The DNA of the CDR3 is TGCAGCGTTGGACCGGGGGCCTTGAACACTGAAGCTTTCTTT.

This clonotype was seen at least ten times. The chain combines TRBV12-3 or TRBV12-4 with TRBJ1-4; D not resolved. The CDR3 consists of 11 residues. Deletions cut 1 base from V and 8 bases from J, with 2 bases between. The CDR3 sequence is CASSLGEKLFF. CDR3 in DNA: TGTGCCAGCAGTTTAGGCGAAAAACTGTTTTTT.

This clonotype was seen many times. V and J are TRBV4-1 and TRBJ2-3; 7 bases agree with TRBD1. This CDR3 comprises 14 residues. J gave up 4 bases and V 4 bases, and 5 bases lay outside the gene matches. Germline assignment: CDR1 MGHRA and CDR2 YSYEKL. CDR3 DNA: TGCGCCAGCAGCCCCGGGACAGCCCCAGATACGCAGTATTTT. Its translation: CASSPGTAPDTQYF.

CDR3 DNA sequence: TGTGCCAGCAGCGCAAGGGGGGAGGGAGAGACCCAGTACTTC. It specifies CASSARGEGETQYF. The rearrangement uses TRBV9 and TRBJ2-5; tentative D call: TRBD2 (7 bases). Germline V gene sequence: CDR1 SGDLS, CDR2 YYNGEE. V was cut by 3 bases and J by 4 bases, with 13 bases left in between. The length of the CDR3 is 14 residues.

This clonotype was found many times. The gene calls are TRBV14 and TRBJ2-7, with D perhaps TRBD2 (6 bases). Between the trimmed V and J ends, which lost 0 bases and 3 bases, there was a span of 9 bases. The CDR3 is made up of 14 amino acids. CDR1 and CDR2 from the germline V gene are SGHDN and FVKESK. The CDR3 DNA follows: TGTGCCAGCAGCCAAGATGGGGGGATCTACGAGCAGTACGTC. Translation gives CASSQDGGIYEQYV.